This is a list of T cell receptor beta chains from one sample in a study of CD8 T cells in ankylosing spondylitis. MiXCR was run by TCRdb on the 5' RACE reads, yielding one entry per CDR3 protein. Of hundreds of thousands of distinct CDR3 sequences listed, around 7.8% are singletons. The sample consisted of blood, either unsorted or a sorted T cell fraction (not recorded which). These receptors were obtained from a male donor with ankylosing spondylitis or in good health (not recorded which). The CDR3 runs from the conserved cysteine through the conserved F or W. The D gene is left open where the match is weak. Clone size appears in some rows only: once, few, many, or a class for an expanded clone.

many TRBJ2-5 TRBV4-3 - CASSQDAGPGETQYF TGCGCCAGCAGCCAAGATGCCGGCCCCGGAGAGACCCAGTACTTC
many TRBJ2-2 TRBV6-1 TRBD2 CASSQPGGEADTGELFF TGTGCCAGCAGCCAACCTGGGGGGGAAGCGGACACCGGGGAGCTGTTTTTT
few TRBJ2-1 TRBV20-1 TRBD2 CSARGGGLALYNEQFF TGCAGTGCTAGAGGTGGGGGACTAGCGCTTTACAATGAGCAGTTCTTC
many TRBJ2-7 TRBV12-3/TRBV12-4 - CASSRYGTDPSYEQYF TGTGCCAGCAGTCGCTATGGGACTGACCCCTCCTACGAGCAGTACTTC
many TRBJ2-2 TRBV6-1 - CASSQTGLSTGELFF TGTGCCAGCAGTCAGACGGGACTCTCGACCGGGGAGCTGTTTTTT
- TRBJ2-1 TRBV27 - CASSLHYLSSYNEQFF TGTGCCAGCAGTTTACACTATCTAAGCTCCTACAATGAGCAGTTCTTC
many TRBJ2-1 TRBV7-6 - CASSKGPLGNEQFF TGTGCCAGCAGCAAGGGACCGTTGGGCAATGAGCAGTTCTTC
few TRBJ2-7 TRBV13 - CASSLGVRGFNEQYF TGTGCCAGCAGCTTAGGGGTTCGGGGGTTCAACGAGCAGTACTTC
- TRBJ2-3 TRBV10-1 TRBD2 CASSDRAGFADTQYF TGCGCCAGCAGTGACAGAGCGGGATTTGCAGATACGCAGTATTTT
many TRBJ1-4 TRBV7-6 - CASSLGQLPGEKLFF TGTGCCAGCAGCTTAGGACAGCTACCCGGGGAAAAACTGTTTTTT
many TRBJ2-2 TRBV4-3 - CASSQGPQGSAGELFF TGCGCCAGCAGCCAAGGACCACAGGGATCTGCCGGGGAGCTGTTTTTT
many TRBJ1-5 TRBV12-3/TRBV12-4 TRBD1 CASSADRGRGNQPQHF TGTGCCAGCAGTGCGGACAGGGGAAGAGGCAATCAGCCCCAGCATTTT
- TRBJ2-2 TRBV18 - CASSLTGPANTGELFF TGTGCCAGCTCACTCACAGGGCCTGCGAACACCGGGGAGCTGTTTTTT
many TRBJ2-3 TRBV7-2 TRBD2 CASSPGLRTDTQYF TGTGCCAGCAGCCCGGGACTACGCACAGATACGCAGTATTTT
many TRBJ2-3 TRBV5-1 - CASSLEGPSPTDTQYF TGCGCCAGCAGCTTGGAGGGGCCCTCCCCCACAGATACGCAGTATTTT
many TRBJ1-5 TRBV4-2 - CASSHGDGSNQPQHF TGTGCCAGCAGCCATGGCGACGGTAGCAATCAGCCCCAGCATTTT
- TRBJ2-5 TRBV18 - CASSPPGFQETQYF TGTGCCAGCTCACCACCGGGGTTCCAAGAGACCCAGTACTTC
- TRBJ2-3 TRBV29-1 - CSVEDPQRVTDTQYF TGCAGCGTTGAAGATCCCCAGCGGGTCACAGATACGCAGTATTTT
many TRBJ2-7 TRBV5-1 - CASSLGQGTPSSYEQYF TGCGCCAGCAGCTTGGGGCAGGGTACCCCCTCCTCCTACGAGCAGTACTTC
few TRBJ1-2 TRBV29-1 - CSVEDRYDYGYTF TGCAGCGTTGAAGATAGGTATGACTATGGCTACACCTTC
many TRBJ1-2 TRBV5-1 TRBD1 CASSLRTGKENGYTF TGCGCCAGCAGCTTGAGGACAGGGAAGGAAAATGGCTACACCTTC